This entry lists 20 T cell receptor beta chains sequenced from one sample in a study of CD8 T cells in ankylosing spondylitis. TCRdb re-derived calls from the 5' RACE reads in MiXCR, one entry per CDR3 protein. The sample lists some 700,000 distinct CDR3 sequences, 15% to 20% seen once, with 15% to 20% in the top ten. Findings and limits, study-wide: A motif of eight or nine highly homologous TCR beta variants was seen as apparently characteristic of ankylosing spondylitis blood.

Their antigens are not known. Material for sequencing was blood, either unsorted or a sorted T cell fraction (not recorded which). The receptors shown here come from a male donor with ankylosing spondylitis.

The chain joins TRBV12-3 or TRBV12-4 to TRBJ2-1; 8 bases agree with TRBD2. The CDR3 length is 17 residues. V gave up 11 bases and J gave up 0 bases; unmatched junction bases: 15. The CDR3 DNA is TGTGCCGTCGCGGGAGTAGCGGGACGAATCTCCTACAATGAGCAGTTCTTC. Protein product: CAVAGVAGRISYNEQFF.

This clonotype has just a few counts. This rearrangement joins TRBV6-1 to TRBJ2-7, with 7 bases that match TRBD1. Per the germline V gene, CDR1 is MNHNS and CDR2 is SASEGT. This CDR3 region has 15 residues. The trim removed 6 bases at V and 5 bases at J, leaving 13 bases unmatched. The CDR3 spells CASRKKRGGSDEQYF. In DNA form, the CDR3 reads TGTGCCAGCAGGAAGAAGCGAGGGGGCTCAGACGAGCAGTACTTC.

Worth noting for this clonotype: This could be a read error, since a much larger clone is one nucleotide away. The chain recombines TRBV6-2 or TRBV6-3 with TRBJ2-6; tentatively, D is TRBD1 (5 bases). The CDR3 is 18 amino acids. Germline CDR1 reads MNHEY; CDR2 reads SVGEGT. CDR3 sequence reads: CASSSIVPGHSGADVLTF. The CDR3 DNA sequence: TGTGCCAGCAGTTCGATTGTCCCCGGGCACTCTGGGGCCGACGTCCTGACTTTC.

The chain has TRBV4-1 and TRBJ2-5, with 15 positions matching TRBD2. The CDR3 sequence is 18 residues long. J lost 6 bases, V lost 5 bases, and 13 bases had no gene match. CDR1 and CDR2 from the germline V gene are MGHRA and YSYEKL. CDR3 region: CASSSGTSGRKVGKTQYF. CDR3 DNA sequence: TGCGCCAGCAGCAGCGGGACTAGCGGGAGGAAAGTGGGGAAGACCCAGTACTTC.

The rearrangement links TRBV28 to TRBJ2-5; 8 bases are a match to TRBD2. The V gene's germline CDR1 is MDHEN and CDR2 SYDVKM. V gave up 7 bases and J gave up 1 base; unmatched junction bases: 11. The CDR3 is made up of 16 amino acids. In nucleotides, the CDR3 is TGTGCCAGCACTCTTGTCAGCGGGAGCCTCCAAGAGACCCAGTACTTC. Amino acids: CASTLVSGSLQETQYF.

This clonotype was detected a few times. This chain uses TRBV2 with TRBJ1-6, with 7 bases that match TRBD1. Germline V lookup: CDR1 SNHLY, CDR2 FYNNEI. This CDR3 is built from 15 residues. Trimming took 8 bases from V and 5 from J; bases not matched to a gene: 9. CDR3 coding DNA: TGTGCCAGCTTAGGGACCGGGACAGATAATTCACCCCTCCACTTT. It codes for CASLGTGTDNSPLHF. Based on the CDR3 plus reference TRBV2 and TRBJ1-6, the full variable domain is EPEVTQTPSHQVTQMGQEVILRCVPISNHLYFYWYRQILGQKVEFLVSFYNNEISEKSEIFDDQFSVERPDGSNFTLKIRSTKLEDSAMYFCASLGTGTDNSPLHFGNGTRLTVT.

The chain combines TRBV18 with TRBJ2-5, with D possibly being TRBD1 (6 bases). This CDR3 region has 13 residues. The germline V and J ends were trimmed by 6 bases and 3 bases, with 11 bases remaining between them. Looked up from germline, CDR1 is KGHSH and CDR2 is LQKENI. CDR3 residues: CASSRRTEETQYF. The CDR3 DNA is TGTGCCAGCTCGAGAAGGACAGAAGAGACCCAGTACTTC.

As regards this clonotype: The junction departs from the called germline gene at one end, perhaps through a read error. The V and J genes are TRBV7-7 and TRBJ2-1; 9 bases align to TRBD2. Germline CDR1 and CDR2: SSHAT and FNYEAQ (reference sequence). The CDR3 is 15 residues long. The DNA for the CDR3 is TGTGCTAGCAGCTTAGGCGGGGGGGCCGGGAATGAGCAGTTCTTC. Protein product: CASSLGGGAGNEQFF.

The chain joins TRBV11-2 to TRBJ2-2; possibly TRBD1 for D (5 bases). Germline values: CDR1 SGHAT, CDR2 FQNNGV. The CDR3 spans 16 residues. Trimming removed 5 bases at V and 0 bases at J, with 13 bases between. The CDR3, as DNA: TGTGCCAGCAGCCTTACAGGACCCGCGAACACCGGGGAGCTGTTTTTT. Translating gives CASSLTGPANTGELFF.

A few counts support this clonotype. The rearrangement uses TRBV3-1 and TRBJ2-4; TRBD2 matches 11 bases. V was pared by 0 bases and J by 0 bases, with 1 base of the junction left unmatched. This CDR3 region has 17 residues. Germline-derived CDR1 and CDR2 are LGHDT and YNNKEL (reference sequence). The CDR3, as DNA: TGTGCCAGCAGCCAAGAGGGACTAGCGGTAGCCAAAAACATTCAGTACTTC. Its translation is CASSQEGLAVAKNIQYF.

The chain links TRBV6-1 to TRBJ2-3; a weak D match, TRBD2 (6 bases). There are 14 residues in the CDR3. V was shortened by 5 bases and J by 2 bases, with 11 bases between the two germline ends. Germline CDR1 reads MNHNS; CDR2 reads SASEGT. The CDR3 coding sequence is TGTGCCAGCAGTCGGCGGACTAACACAGATACGCAGTATTTT. It is translated as CASSRRTNTDTQYF.

This clonotype showed up just a few times. This rearrangement joins TRBV25-1 to TRBJ2-2; 7 bases map to TRBD1. This CDR3 region has 15 residues. V lost 7 bases, J lost 0 bases, and 5 bases stayed unmatched. Germline-derived CDR1 and CDR2 are MGHDK and SYGVNS. The CDR3 protein is CASTSQGANTGELFF. In DNA form, the CDR3 reads TGTGCCAGCACTTCGCAGGGGGCGAACACCGGGGAGCTGTTTTTT.

The chain employs TRBV4-1 and TRBJ2-7, with a tentative D call TRBD1 (6 bases). V was pared by 2 bases and J by 5 bases, with 19 bases between. Germline CDR1 reads MGHRA; CDR2 reads YSYEKL. This CDR3 spans 16 amino acids. CDR3 nucleotides: TGCGCCAGCAGCCAATTGGGGGCTAGGGGTGTGGACGAGCAGTACTTC. Its translation is CASSQLGARGVDEQYF.

This chain connects TRBV20-1 to TRBJ1-2; a weak D match, TRBD1 (5 bases). V lost 4 bases and J lost 8, with 14 bases in between. In germline, CDR1 is DFQATT, CDR2 SNEGSKA (reference sequence). CDR3 length equals 12 residues. DNA for the CDR3: TGCAGTGCTACCCAGGGAGGGGACGGCTACACCTTC. It encodes CSATQGGDGYTF.

In its sample, this clonotype was seen a few times. The V and J genes are TRBV20-1 and TRBJ2-7; D not certain. Germline V gene lookup returns CDR1 DFQATT and CDR2 SNEGSKA (reference sequence). V shed 7 bases and J shed 2 bases, with 12 bases lying between them. This CDR3 spans 12 amino acids. The DNA for the CDR3 is TGCAGTGTGCGCCAACACACCTACGAGCAGTACTTC. Its translation is CSVRQHTYEQYF.

A word on this clonotype: This could be a read error, since a much larger clone is one nucleotide away. The CDR3 is CSVEKGLAGEGYEQYF. As DNA, the CDR3 is TGCAGCGTTGAGAAGGGACTAGCGGGAGAGGGCTACGAGCAGTACTTC. The chain uses TRBV29-1 and TRBJ2-7, with 14 bases aligning to TRBD2. After removal of 3 bases from V and 3 bases from J, the junction contained 7 bases not matched to a gene. Germline assignment: CDR1 SQVTM and CDR2 ANQGSEA. This CDR3 is 16 amino acids long.

This chain uses TRBV20-1 with TRBJ2-3; the D call may be TRBD1 or TRBD2 (5 bases each). Trimming left V 3 bases short and J 5 bases short, with 18 bases between. Germline values: CDR1 DFQATT, CDR2 SNEGSKA (reference sequence). CDR3 size: 15 residues. In DNA form, the CDR3 reads TGCAGTGCTAGCCCCACTCGGACGAGGGGAGATACGCAGTATTTT. Amino acid sequence: CSASPTRTRGDTQYF.

V usage is TRBV7-2 and J usage is TRBJ2-1, with D unclear. This CDR3 comprises 13 residues. The ends were cut back, 1 base at V and 5 bases at J, with 6 bases in the middle. Germline-derived CDR1 and CDR2 are SGHTA and FQGNSA. The DNA for the CDR3 is TGTGCCAGCAGCTTAGGTCAGCACAATGAGCAGTTCTTC. Translation: CASSLGQHNEQFF.

The rearrangement links TRBV5-6 to TRBJ2-5, with TRBD2 matching 7 bases. The germline gives CDR1 SGHDT, CDR2 YYEEEE. This CDR3 comprises 16 residues. Losses at the gene ends were 4 bases for V and 1 base for J; bases not matched to a gene: 10. For the CDR3, the DNA is TGTGCCAGCAGCAATTACGCGGGAGCAATCCAAGAGACCCAGTACTTC. As protein: CASSNYAGAIQETQYF.

This clonotype has more than one count but fewer than ten. The rearrangement joins TRBV28 to TRBJ2-7; D is unclear. This CDR3 has 17 amino acids. Germline CDR1 MDHEN, CDR2 SYDVKM. V was shortened by 6 bases and J by 0 bases, with 21 bases between the two germline ends. As DNA, the CDR3 is TGTGCCAGCAGCCCCCGACCGTGGATAGAAAGCTCCTACGAGCAGTACTTC. Translation: CASSPRPWIESSYEQYF.